This entry describes one TCR beta chain. Per germline, CDR1 SGHTA and CDR2 FQGNSA. The J segment lost 3 bases and the V segment lost 5 bases, leaving 5 bases of the junction unmatched. CDR3 size: 14 residues. Per the original methods: Nucleated cell counts were estimated from reference gene primer amplification. The method was immunoSEQ multiplex PCR; TCRdb's version includes in-frame clones alone and lacks a portion of them. V, J and clone size reflect that table, while D and trimming were determined from the DNA. The sample has roughly 74,000 clones; almost 90% are singletons. These data originate in a study of blood T cell repertoires in COVID-19.

The V call is TRBV7-2, the J call TRBJ2-7, with 9 bases fitting TRBD1. The specimen sequenced was peripheral blood. This TCR derives from a woman older than 75 with active or convalescent COVID-19. CDR3 residues: CASSLRDRDYEQYF. The DNA of the CDR3 is TGTGCCAGCAGCCTACGGGACAGGGACTACGAGCAGTACTTC.